Presented here are 27 T cell receptor beta chains from one specimen sequenced in a study of blood T cell repertoires in COVID-19. Only in-frame clones appear in the TCRdb table, and some are missing; sequencing was by immunoSEQ multiplex PCR. The repertoire holds 110,000 to 150,000 clones, approximately 78% seen once, with about 6% in the top ten. What was sequenced was PBMCs or T cells enriched from blood (not recorded which). These receptors all stem from a woman aged 50 to 60 who had recovered from COVID-19.

The rearrangement uses TRBV7-2 and TRBJ2-7; D is perhaps TRBD1 (6 bases). The CDR3 totals 14 residues. Germline values: CDR1 SGHTA, CDR2 FQGNSA. With 3 bases removed from V and 3 bases from J, the gap between germline ends came to 12 bases. The CDR3 DNA reads TGTGCCAGCAGCTTGACCAGGGGCGGCTACGAGCAGTACTTC. This codes for CASSLTRGGYEQYF.

The chain uses TRBV11-3 and TRBJ1-6, with 7 bases lining up with TRBD1. The CDR3 has 13 amino acids. V gave up 5 bases and J gave up 8 bases; unmatched junction bases: 3. Germline V gene data show CDR1 as SGHNT and CDR2 as YENEEA. The CDR3 DNA follows: TGTGCCAGCAGCAGGGGGCCGGATTCACCCCTCCACTTT. Translation gives CASSRGPDSPLHF.

CDR3 in amino acids: CASSQDEVGTIYF. The CDR3 coding sequence is TGCGCCAGCAGCCAAGATGAGGTTGGCACCATATATTTT. The rearrangement links TRBV4-1 to TRBJ1-3; no reliable D call. This CDR3 region has 13 residues. Germline V gives CDR1 MGHRA, CDR2 YSYEKL. Trimming pared 0 bases from V and 9 bases from J, leaving 9 bases between.

The chain joins TRBV7-9 to TRBJ2-1, with TRBD1 matching 9 bases. The CDR3 spans 15 residues. Germline CDR1 and CDR2: SEHNR and FQNEAQ (reference sequence). J lost 3 bases, V lost 0 bases, and 0 bases had no gene match. This CDR3 reads CASSLATGGYNEQFF. CDR3 bases: TGTGCCAGCAGCTTAGCGACAGGGGGCTACAATGAGCAGTTCTTC.

The V call is TRBV19, the J call TRBJ1-5; D is unclear. Looked up from germline, CDR1 is LNHDA and CDR2 is SQIVND (reference sequence). Deletions cut 1 base from V and 10 bases from J, with 11 bases between. The CDR3 covers 13 residues. The CDR3 DNA sequence: TGTGCCAGTAGTATAGCCCCCCATTCCCCCCAGCATTTT. Translation gives CASSIAPHSPQHF.

V usage is TRBV10-3 and J usage is TRBJ2-1, with 7 bases aligning to TRBD1. The CDR3 runs to 14 residues. With V trimmed by 2 bases and J by 6 bases, 4 bases remained unmatched. The V gene's germline CDR1 is ENHRY and CDR2 SYGVKD. The CDR3 DNA is TGTGCCATCAGTGAGACCGGGACAGTCAATGAGCAGTTCTTC. Its protein is CAISETGTVNEQFF.

V and J are TRBV3-1 (or the pseudogene TRBV3-2) and TRBJ2-1; possibly TRBD1 for D (6 bases). Germline lookup yields CDR1 LGHDT and CDR2 YNNKEL (reference sequence). The germline V and J ends were trimmed by 6 bases and 4 bases, with 10 bases remaining between them. The CDR3 is made up of 13 amino acids. The CDR3 region is CASSRGFYNEQFF. CDR3 nucleotide sequence: TGTGCCAGCAGTAGGGGGTTTTACAATGAGCAGTTCTTC.

This chain connects TRBV3-1 (or the pseudogene TRBV3-2) to TRBJ1-1; a weak D match, TRBD1 (6 bases). V was shortened by 0 bases and J by 1 base, with 12 bases between the two germline ends. This CDR3 has 16 amino acids. CDR1 and CDR2 from the germline V gene are LGHDT and YNNKEL (reference sequence). CDR3 nucleotide sequence: TGTGCCAGCAGCCAAGATCTGGAACAGGGGAACACTGAAGCTTTCTTT. Encoded protein: CASSQDLEQGNTEAFF.

The J gene is TRBJ2-7, the V gene TRBV3-1 (or the pseudogene TRBV3-2), with 8 bases identical to TRBD1. This CDR3 is built from 16 residues. Germline lookup yields CDR1 LGHDT and CDR2 YNNKEL (reference sequence). Losses at the gene ends were 0 bases for V and 0 bases for J; bases not matched to a gene: 4. The CDR3 here is CASSQDGTGLSYEQYF. The CDR3 coding sequence is TGTGCCAGCAGCCAAGACGGGACAGGCCTCTCCTACGAGCAGTACTTC.

The rearrangement uses TRBV6-5 and TRBJ1-2; TRBD1 is a possible D gene (6 bases). Germline assignment: CDR1 MNHEY and CDR2 SVGAGI. CDR3 length: 14 residues. Trimming pared 6 bases from V and 4 bases from J, leaving 15 bases between. CDR3 nucleotides: TGTGCCAGCAGGGGAGGGACGACAGGCTATGGCTACACCTTC. Translated, it gives CASRGGTTGYGYTF.

The chain carries TRBV10-3 and TRBJ1-1, with 10 bases aligning to TRBD1. With V trimmed by 6 bases and J by 5 bases, 6 bases remained unmatched. The CDR3 runs to 14 residues. CDR1 is ENHRY and CDR2 is SYGVKD in the germline V gene. CDR3 amino acids: CAIRGTGVGTEAFF. CDR3 DNA: TGTGCCATCAGGGGGACAGGGGTGGGGACTGAAGCTTTCTTT.

The chain employs TRBV7-9 and TRBJ2-3; D may be TRBD1 (5 bases). The CDR3 spans 13 residues. The V end was cut by 1 base, the J end by 4 bases, with 6 bases between. Germline loops: CDR1 SEHNR, CDR2 FQNEAQ (reference sequence). The CDR3 spells CASSLVTADTQYF. CDR3 in DNA: TGTGCCAGCAGCTTAGTGACAGCAGATACGCAGTATTTT.

The chain links TRBV9 to TRBJ1-6, with a possible D match to TRBD1 (5 bases). This CDR3 spans 18 amino acids. The V end lost 2 bases, the J end lost 3 bases, and 18 bases lay between the germline ends. Germline CDR1 SGDLS, CDR2 YYNGEE. CDR3 loop: CASSVTSTVPFYNSPLHF. The CDR3 region has the DNA TGTGCCAGCAGCGTCACCTCGACAGTGCCCTTCTATAATTCACCCCTCCACTTT.

The chain uses TRBV5-8 and TRBJ1-2, with D unresolved. V was pared by 4 bases and J by 4 bases, with 14 bases between. CDR3 length equals 14 residues. Germline CDR1 SGHTS, CDR2 YDEGEE. This CDR3 is CASSLSEGGYGYTF. Written as DNA, the CDR3 is TGTGCCAGCAGCCTTTCAGAGGGCGGCTATGGCTACACCTTC.

This clone is a singleton in its sample. The chain is built from TRBV20-1 and TRBJ2-7; no firm D call. The CDR3 runs to 11 residues. V was pared by 7 bases and J by 2 bases, with 9 bases between. CDR1 and CDR2 from the germline V gene are DFQATT and SNEGSKA (reference sequence). CDR3 in amino acids: CSVAEAYEQYF. Written as DNA, the CDR3 is TGCAGTGTCGCGGAAGCCTACGAGCAGTACTTC.

The chain carries TRBV7-9 and TRBJ1-1; D not certain. The V end lost 3 bases, the J end lost 1 base, and 9 bases lay between the germline ends. The CDR3 is made up of 14 amino acids. Germline CDR1 and CDR2: SEHNR and FQNEAQ (reference sequence). CDR3 in amino acids: CASSFYSQNTEAFF. DNA of the CDR3: TGTGCCAGCAGCTTCTACAGCCAGAACACTGAAGCTTTCTTT. Supplemented by reference TRBV7-9 and TRBJ1-1, the full variable domain reads DTGVSQNPRHKITKRGQNVTFRCDPISEHNRLYWYRQTLGQGPEFLTYFQNEAQLEKSRLLSDRFSAERPKGSFSTLEIQRTEQGDSAMYLCASSFYSQNTEAFFGQGTRLTVV.

This chain joins TRBV6-2 or TRBV6-3 and TRBJ2-5; 8 positions agree with TRBD2. The V and J ends lost 1 base and 5 bases, in that order; junction bases with no gene match: 9. From germline, CDR1 is MNHEY and CDR2 SVGEGT. This CDR3 has 16 amino acids. The CDR3 is CASSYFGGGRRETQYF. CDR3 nucleotides: TGTGCCAGCAGTTACTTCGGGGGGGGTAGAAGGGAGACCCAGTACTTC.

This chain connects TRBV24-1 to TRBJ2-1; 11 nucleotides match TRBD2. The CDR3 length is 15 residues. Germline CDR1 and CDR2: KGHDR and SFDVKD. With 4 bases clipped from V and 6 bases from J, the junction kept 4 bases outside the gene matches. In DNA, the CDR3 is TGTGCCACCAGTGACCTAGCGGGGGGCTTCAATGAGCAGTTCTTC. Translated: CATSDLAGGFNEQFF.

The chain employs TRBV14 and TRBJ2-1, with 7 bases lining up with TRBD2. Germline CDR1 is SGHDN and CDR2 is FVKESK. This CDR3 region has 19 residues. After removal of 5 bases from V and 6 bases from J, the junction contained 22 bases not matched to a gene. The CDR3 spells CASSTHSDDYSGLINEQFF. CDR3 sequence (DNA): TGTGCCAGCAGCACCCATAGCGATGACTATAGCGGGTTGATCAATGAGCAGTTCTTC.

The V call is TRBV2, the J call TRBJ1-4; D remains ambiguous. The CDR3 is 13 residues long. Germline V lookup: CDR1 SNHLY, CDR2 FYNNEI. Trimming removed 7 bases at V and 6 bases at J, with 12 bases between. The CDR3 loop reads CASKFGFDEKLFF. The DNA for the CDR3 is TGTGCCAGCAAGTTCGGGTTTGATGAAAAACTGTTTTTT.

J is TRBJ2-3 and V is TRBV6-2 or TRBV6-3, with 11 bases that match TRBD2. V was clipped by 5 bases and J by 4 bases; unmatched bases: 5. This CDR3 is 15 amino acids long. Per germline, CDR1 MNHEY and CDR2 SVGEGT. The DNA for the CDR3 is TGTGCCAGCAGTCGGATAGCGGGGGGGCCAGATACGCAGTATTTT. Translating it yields CASSRIAGGPDTQYF.

This clone was picked up one time. The rearrangement joins TRBV28 to TRBJ1-2; 8 bases align to TRBD1. CDR1 MDHEN and CDR2 SYDVKM come from the germline V gene. The trim removed 2 bases at V and 8 bases at J, leaving 7 bases unmatched. There are 14 residues in the CDR3. The CDR3 loop reads CASSLSGRDRGYTF. The CDR3 nucleotides are TGTGCCAGCAGTTTAAGCGGCAGGGACAGGGGCTACACCTTC.

The chain carries TRBV6-5 and TRBJ2-1; 10 bases match TRBD1. CDR3 length: 15 residues. The germline CDR1 and CDR2 sequences are MNHEY and SVGAGI. J was trimmed by 8 bases and V by 5 bases; bases with no gene match: 9. The DNA of the CDR3 is TGTGCCAGCAGTCAGACAGGGGGCGCGTCCGATGAGCAGTTCTTC. Amino acid sequence: CASSQTGGASDEQFF.

The chain uses TRBV27 and TRBJ2-7; 10 positions agree with TRBD1. J was trimmed by 6 bases and V by 11 bases; bases with no gene match: 7. This CDR3 spans 12 amino acids. Germline CDR1 MNHEY, CDR2 SMNVEV (reference sequence). This CDR3 reads CAGGDRGIEQYF. CDR3 DNA sequence: TGTGCCGGGGGGGACAGGGGTATCGAGCAGTACTTC.

DNA for the CDR3: TGTGCCAGCAGAGGACTAGCAGAGACCCAGTACTTC. It specifies CASRGLAETQYF. The J gene is TRBJ2-5, the V gene TRBV6-5, with TRBD2 matching over 8 bases. The junction had 1 base not matched to a gene; V was cut back by 6 bases and J by 4 bases. Germline loops: CDR1 MNHEY, CDR2 SVGAGI. The CDR3 runs to 12 residues.

The chain carries TRBV2 and TRBJ1-4; TRBD1 might be the D (5 bases). This CDR3 has 15 amino acids. Trimming removed 0 bases from V and 3 bases from J, with 8 bases in between. Germline CDR1 reads SNHLY; CDR2 reads FYNNEI. The CDR3 DNA follows: TGTGCCAGCAGTGAAGCGGGACTACCTAATGAAAAACTGTTTTTT. As protein: CASSEAGLPNEKLFF.

The chain joins TRBV7-2 to TRBJ2-1; D not resolved. Germline values: CDR1 SGHTA, CDR2 FQGNSA. The germline V and J ends were trimmed by 3 bases and 4 bases, with 7 bases remaining between them. CDR3 length equals 13 residues. CDR3 sequence: CASSFPGYNEQFF. For the CDR3, the DNA is TGTGCCAGCAGCTTCCCGGGTTACAATGAGCAGTTCTTC.